Included here is one T cell receptor beta chain sequence, with context. This sample was taken from a study of control samples from healthy donors and cancer patients. The protocol was immunoSEQ multiplex PCR, while the TCRdb copy is restricted to in-frame clones and leaves out a portion. The table has roughly 55,000 clones, 88% seen once. The germline CDR1 and CDR2 sequences are MNHEY and SVGAGI. This CDR3 region has 14 residues. V lost 2 bases to trimming and J lost 6 bases, with 11 bases between them. This receptor was obtained from a man aged 45 to 65 in good health. Sequencing used blood. V usage is TRBV6-5 and J usage is TRBJ2-1; no clear D. In DNA, the CDR3 is TGTGCCAGCAGTTACGGGGTAAATAGCAATGAGCAGTTCTTC. This codes for CASSYGVNSNEQFF.